This TCR beta chain was documented in a study of T cell responses to AZD1222 COVID-19 vaccine. Study results and limitations: The donors showed a predominance of white British ancestry and of females, with possible underestimation of clonal diversity. The study identified only six AZD1222 recipients as seropositive at baseline. Repertoires were collected only later (after the peak T cell response had occurred). Breadth and depth of Spike-specific TCRs rose after two AZD1222 doses.

As concerns this clone: Its antigen is unidentified.

Assay: immunoSEQ multiplex PCR; the TCRdb copy retains only in-frame clones and omits some. The sample includes about 140,000 clones, approximately 90% of them seen just once. The source material was peripheral blood, sampled 28 days after the second AZD1222 dose. This clonotype originated in an adult who received the AZD1222 COVID-19 vaccine.

CDR3 in DNA: TGTGCCTGGAGTGTAAATAACGGGCAGTTCTTC. Amino acids: CAWSVNNGQFF. The genes are TRBV30 and TRBJ2-1; D is unresolved. CDR1 is GTSNPN, CDR2 SVGIG, per germline (reference sequence). V was cut by 0 bases and J by 12 bases, with 9 bases left in between. The CDR3 runs to 11 residues.